The present T cell receptor beta chain was sequenced within a study of post-analysis software for immune sequencing data. Overall study: Relapsing-remitting, secondary progressive and progressive-relapsing multiple sclerosis were all included among the disease courses.

The CDR3 runs 16 residues. The V gene's germline CDR1 is SGHRS and CDR2 YFSETQ. The V and J ends lost 1 base and 3 bases respectively, with 17 bases between them. Broader study findings: Included in a set of about 5 TRBV segments more frequent in patients than controls were TRBV5-6, TRBV5-1 and TRBV20-1. Relative to controls, patients with multiple sclerosis showed significantly lower normalized Chao1 diversity.

A few counts support this clonotype. Its antigen is undetermined. TCR beta cDNA libraries included unique molecular identifiers. Researchers reported some 500,000 cDNA molecules coming from about 0.98 to 11 million T cells. From the PCR reads, TCRdb called clonotypes with MiXCR, one entry per CDR3 protein. Here the sample spans around 440,000 distinct CDR3 sequences, roughly 46% being singletons. Material for sequencing was blood. V is TRBV5-1 and J is TRBJ2-7; D is ambiguous. This clonotype originated in a girl aged 5-17 years with multiple sclerosis. The CDR3 region has the DNA TGCGCCAGCAGCTTGAGGCCGGGTGCCGAGCACTACGAGCAGTACTTC. Its protein is CASSLRPGAEHYEQYF.